Listed below are T cell receptor beta chains from one sample, sequenced in a study of T cell responses to AZD1222 COVID-19 vaccine. The method was immunoSEQ multiplex PCR; TCRdb's version includes in-frame clones alone and lacks a portion of them. The sample holds more than 85,000 clones, roughly nine tenths seen once. The specimen was peripheral blood, collected on day 0 of AZD1222 vaccination. The source of these receptors is an adult in good health. CDR3s include the opening cysteine and the closing phenylalanine or tryptophan. Fields, in order: D gene, J gene, V gene, CDR3 protein. The D gene is left open where the match is weak.

D gene: TRBD1
J gene: TRBJ1-6
V gene: TRBV18
CDR3 protein: CASSPPGTGDSPLHF

D gene: TRBD2
J gene: TRBJ2-7
V gene: TRBV3-1/TRBV3-2
CDR3 protein: CASSPGLAGASEQYF

D gene: .
J gene: TRBJ1-5
V gene: TRBV18
CDR3 protein: CASSPGGGGGSQPQHF

D gene: .
J gene: TRBJ1-4
V gene: TRBV7-9
CDR3 protein: CASSLEAAATNEKLFF

D gene: .
J gene: TRBJ1-6
V gene: TRBV27
CDR3 protein: CASSLKTTGQSPLHF

D gene: .
J gene: TRBJ2-2
V gene: TRBV2
CDR3 protein: CASSVSLANTGELFF

D gene: .
J gene: TRBJ1-1
V gene: TRBV27
CDR3 protein: CASSLEGNLMNTEAFF

D gene: .
J gene: TRBJ2-2
V gene: TRBV19
CDR3 protein: CASSIDRRNTGELFF

D gene: .
J gene: TRBJ2-1
V gene: TRBV7-9
CDR3 protein: CASSLARGNEQFF

D gene: .
J gene: TRBJ1-1
V gene: TRBV9
CDR3 protein: CASSVGEGRNTEAFF

D gene: TRBD1
J gene: TRBJ1-1
V gene: TRBV4-2
CDR3 protein: CASSQVPGTVPEAFF

D gene: TRBD1
J gene: TRBJ1-5
V gene: TRBV27
CDR3 protein: CASGWTGGQPQHF

D gene: .
J gene: TRBJ1-2
V gene: TRBV6-4
CDR3 protein: CASSAAGEGTGYTF

D gene: TRBD2
J gene: TRBJ2-3
V gene: TRBV2
CDR3 protein: CASSLAGGTDTQYF

D gene: TRBD1
J gene: TRBJ2-5
V gene: TRBV15
CDR3 protein: CATSRGGQNQETQYF

D gene: TRBD1
J gene: TRBJ1-2
V gene: TRBV3-1/TRBV3-2
CDR3 protein: CASSQGTGAGGNYGYTF

D gene: TRBD2
J gene: TRBJ2-1
V gene: TRBV18
CDR3 protein: CASSPPGLAGGPYNEQFF

D gene: .
J gene: TRBJ2-3
V gene: TRBV7-2
CDR3 protein: CASRRRLDSTDTQYF